The TCR beta chain described here comes from a study of identical twins. Study-level findings and limits: Cross-sectional statistical analysis was relied on for the conclusions, without the same donors being followed. The more abundant beta clonotypes in cord blood had fewer insertions, and memory repertoires did not show this.

The CDR3 spans 12 residues. Germline CDR1 reads SGHRS; CDR2 reads YFSETQ. V lost 4 bases, J lost 4 bases, and 7 bases lay in between. Each CDR3 protein is one row after TCRdb ran MiXCR on the 5' RACE reads. The table includes about 340,000 distinct CDR3 sequences, approximately 10% detected once. At least ten counts were recorded for this clonotype. Its specificity is unknown. This TCR came from a woman aged 45-60 years in good health. The sample comprised naive T cells sorted from blood. V and J are TRBV5-1 and TRBJ2-3; D uncertain. The CDR3 sequence: CASSAAADTQYF. CDR3 nucleotide sequence: TGCGCCAGCAGCGCCGCCGCAGATACGCAGTATTTT. Supplemented by reference TRBV5-1 and TRBJ2-3, the full variable domain reads KAGVTQTPRYLIKTRGQQVTLSCSPISGHRSVSWYQQTPGQGLQFLFEYFSETQRNKGNFPGRFSGRQFSNSRSEMNVSTLELGDSALYLCASSAAADTQYFGPGTRLTVL.